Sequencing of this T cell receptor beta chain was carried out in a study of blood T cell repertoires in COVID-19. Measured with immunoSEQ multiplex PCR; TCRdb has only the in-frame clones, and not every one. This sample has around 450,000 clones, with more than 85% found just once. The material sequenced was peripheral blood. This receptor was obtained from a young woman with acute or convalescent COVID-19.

CDR3 protein: CASSYGKGGALRKNTGELFF. The DNA for the CDR3 is TGTGCCAGCAGTTACGGCAAGGGGGGGGCTCTCCGTAAAAACACCGGGGAGCTGTTTTTT. This chain joins TRBV6-2 or TRBV6-3 and TRBJ2-2; TRBD2 might be the D (7 bases). The CDR3 is 20 amino acids. V lost 2 bases and J lost 2, with 24 bases in between. Germline V lookup: CDR1 MNHEY, CDR2 SVGEGT.